These T cell receptor beta chains were read from a single sample in a study of cytomegalovirus exposure and HLA in healthy donors. Only in-frame clones appear in the TCRdb table, and some are missing; sequencing was by immunoSEQ multiplex PCR. The table shows more than 95,000 clones, with roughly three fifths occurring only once. Sample: PBMCs. These receptors originate from a man aged 55-75 years in good health and CMV-seronegative. Both conserved end residues are part of each CDR3. D genes are given only for firm matches. The listing skips clone size in some rows; elsewhere it reads once, few, many or a size class.

CSGDGLVREQFF TGCAGCGGAGACGGACTAGTCCGAGAGCAGTTCTTC - TRBJ2-1 TRBD2 12 TRBV29-1
CASSLGWTGVNQPQHF TGTGCCAGCAGTTTAGGTTGGACAGGGGTCAATCAGCCCCAGCATTTT - TRBJ1-5 TRBD1 16 TRBV28
CASRRTGGVVGANVLTF TGTGCCAGCAGGAGGACAGGGGGTGTAGTTGGGGCCAACGTCCTGACTTTC - TRBJ2-6 TRBD1 17 TRBV7-2
CASSPTMDRMSSYEQYF TGTGCCAGTAGTCCAACAATGGACAGGATGAGCTCCTACGAGCAGTACTTC - TRBJ2-7 TRBD1 17 TRBV19
CASPKRGEIYGYTF TGTGCCAGCCCTAAGCGGGGGGAGATATATGGCTACACCTTC - TRBJ1-2 - 14 TRBV7-2
CASSLGQITEAFF TGTGCCAGCAGCTTAGGTCAGATCACTGAAGCTTTCTTT - TRBJ1-1 - 13 TRBV7-6
CASSLTLTGNTEAFF TGCGCCAGCAGCTTGACCTTAACAGGGAACACTGAAGCTTTCTTT - TRBJ1-1 - 15 TRBV5-1
CASSGRTEAFF TGTGCCAGCAGTGGTAGAACTGAAGCTTTCTTT - TRBJ1-1 - 11 TRBV28
CASSPGQGAGQPQHF TGTGCCAGCAGCCCGGGACAGGGGGCAGGTCAGCCCCAGCATTTT once TRBJ1-5 TRBD1 15 TRBV7-9
CASRPQGYSNQPQHF TGTGCCAGCAGACCACAGGGATATAGCAATCAGCCCCAGCATTTT - TRBJ1-5 - 15 TRBV7-8
CAWGPPTWSAGLHTDTQYF TGTGCCTGGGGACCCCCCACGTGGTCCGCGGGACTTCACACAGATACGCAGTATTTT - TRBJ2-3 - 19 TRBV30
CASRQGQGVEKLFF TGTGCCAGCAGACAGGGACAGGGGGTTGAAAAACTGTTTTTT - TRBJ1-4 TRBD1 14 TRBV6-5
CRMGLTNEQFF TGCAGGATGGGCTTGACCAATGAGCAGTTCTTC - TRBJ2-1 - 11 TRBV20-1
CASSLYQVGDTQYF TGTGCCAGCAGCTTGTATCAGGTAGGAGATACGCAGTATTTT many TRBJ2-3 - 14 TRBV5-6
CASSQDDEQVVAYGYTF TGCGCCAGCAGCCAAGATGATGAACAGGTGGTGGCCTATGGCTACACCTTC once TRBJ1-2 - 17 TRBV4-1
CASSNQGQSAEAFF TGCGCCAGCAGCAACCAAGGACAGAGCGCTGAAGCTTTCTTT once TRBJ1-1 - 14 TRBV5-1
CASSTGQGAQYF TGTGCCAGCAGCACCGGACAGGGGGCCCAGTATTTT - TRBJ2-3 TRBD1 12 TRBV7-3
CASSFTGHGKYDYGYTF TGTGCCAGCAGTTTCACGGGACATGGTAAATATGACTATGGCTACACCTTC - TRBJ1-2 - 17 TRBV27
CASSQAGVSQETQYF TGCGCCAGCAGCCAAGCTGGAGTATCCCAAGAGACCCAGTACTTC few TRBJ2-5 - 15 TRBV4-1
CASRTTGARGLNEKLFF TGTGCCAGTAGGACTACAGGGGCCCGCGGACTTAATGAAAAACTGTTTTTT - TRBJ1-4 TRBD1 17 TRBV19
CASSLLGTRFPNEQFF TGTGCCAGCAGCCTACTAGGGACTAGATTCCCCAATGAGCAGTTCTTC - TRBJ2-1 TRBD2 16 TRBV5-4
CAWSYPLTGTRYNEQFF TGTGCCTGGAGTTACCCTCTAACCGGGACTCGTTACAATGAGCAGTTCTTC - TRBJ2-1 - 17 TRBV30